This T cell receptor beta chain was captured in a study of shared clonotypes between healthy human individuals. Across the whole study: Each donor's CD4 naive and CD4 memory cells filled three plates apiece, CD8 naive two, and CD8 memory one. Study results and limitations: Clonotype sharing among donors likely depends on sequencing depth.

Subsets obtained from CD4+ cells comprised CD45RA+ naive and CD45RA-negative memory cells. Authors' processing steps: Filtering differed since immunoSEQ provided only junctions, with no quality scores. Using immunoSEQ multiplex PCR, the repertoire was profiled, and TCRdb retains in-frame clones only, with some absent. The D gene and trimming were derived from the DNA, and the V and J assignments and clone size from that table. The table records 550,000 to 800,000 clones, 74% of them present only once. Points on this clone: What it binds is unknown.

The source material was memory CD4+ T cells sorted from blood. Subset noted: CD45RA-negative fraction. The clonotype was recovered from a woman aged 25 to 45 in good health.

The CDR3 is CASRDRGGNTEAFF. The CDR3 DNA follows: TGTGCCAGCAGGGACAGGGGAGGGAACACTGAAGCTTTCTTT. The rearrangement uses TRBV6-6 and TRBJ1-1, with TRBD1 matching over 9 bases. The germline gives CDR1 MNHNY, CDR2 SVGAGI (reference sequence). After removal of 6 bases from V and 1 base from J, the junction contained 3 bases not matched to a gene. This CDR3 is 14 amino acids long.